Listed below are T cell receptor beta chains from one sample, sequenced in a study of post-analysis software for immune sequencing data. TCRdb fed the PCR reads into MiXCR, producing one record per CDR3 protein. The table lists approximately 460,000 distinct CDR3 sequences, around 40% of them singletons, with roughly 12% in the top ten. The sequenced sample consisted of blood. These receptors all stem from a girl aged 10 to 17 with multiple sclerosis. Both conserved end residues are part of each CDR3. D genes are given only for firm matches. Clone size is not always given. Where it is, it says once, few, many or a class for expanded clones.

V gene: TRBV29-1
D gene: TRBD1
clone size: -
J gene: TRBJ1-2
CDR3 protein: CSVERTGTGYGYTF
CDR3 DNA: TGCAGCGTTGAACGGACAGGAACAGGTTATGGCTACACCTTC

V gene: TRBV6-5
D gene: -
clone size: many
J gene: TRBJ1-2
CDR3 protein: CASGGGRDGYTF
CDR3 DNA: TGTGCCAGCGGAGGAGGAAGGGATGGCTACACCTTC

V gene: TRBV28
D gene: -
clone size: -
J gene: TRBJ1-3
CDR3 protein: CASSSGSAGNTIYF
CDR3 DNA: TGTGCCAGCAGTTCAGGATCCGCTGGAAACACCATATATTTT

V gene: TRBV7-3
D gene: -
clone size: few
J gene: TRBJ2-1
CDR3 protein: CASSHPPGSEQFF
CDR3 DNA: TGTGCCAGCAGCCATCCACCGGGGAGTGAGCAGTTCTTC

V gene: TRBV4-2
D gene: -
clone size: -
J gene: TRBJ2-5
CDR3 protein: CASSQRDREYEETQYF
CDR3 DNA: TGTGCCAGCAGCCAAAGGGACCGGGAGTACGAAGAGACCCAGTACTTC

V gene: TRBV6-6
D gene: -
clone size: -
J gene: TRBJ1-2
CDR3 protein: CASSYSSFASDYGYTF
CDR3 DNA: TGTGCCAGCAGTTACTCGAGTTTCGCGTCAGACTATGGCTACACCTTC

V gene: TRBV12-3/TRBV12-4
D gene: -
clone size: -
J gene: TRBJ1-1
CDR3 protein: CASSSSEAFF
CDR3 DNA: TGTGCCAGCAGTTCTTCTGAAGCTTTCTTT

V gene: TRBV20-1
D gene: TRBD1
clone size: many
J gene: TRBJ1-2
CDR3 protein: CSARDPGTGDGYTF
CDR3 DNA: TGCAGTGCTAGAGATCCCGGGACAGGGGACGGCTACACCTTC

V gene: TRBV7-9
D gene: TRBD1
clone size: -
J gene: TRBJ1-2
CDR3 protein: CASSLSRDRGYGYTF
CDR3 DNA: TGTGCCAGCAGCTTATCCCGGGACAGGGGCTATGGCTACACCTTC

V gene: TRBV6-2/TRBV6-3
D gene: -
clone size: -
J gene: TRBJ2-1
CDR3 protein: CASRAPPYNEQFF
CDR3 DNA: TGTGCCAGCCGGGCTCCGCCCTACAATGAGCAGTTCTTC

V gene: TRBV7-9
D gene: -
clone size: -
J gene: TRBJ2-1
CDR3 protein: CASSFVGSSYNEQFF
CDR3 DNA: TGTGCCAGCAGCTTTGTCGGGAGCTCCTACAATGAGCAGTTCTTC

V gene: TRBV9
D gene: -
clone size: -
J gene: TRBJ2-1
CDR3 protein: CASSVEWGRVEQFF
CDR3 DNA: TGTGCCAGCAGCGTAGAGTGGGGGCGCGTTGAGCAGTTCTTC

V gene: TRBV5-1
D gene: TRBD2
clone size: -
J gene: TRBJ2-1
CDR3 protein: CASSGSGLAAHYNEQFF
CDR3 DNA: TGCGCCAGCAGCGGATCGGGACTAGCGGCACATTACAATGAGCAGTTCTTC

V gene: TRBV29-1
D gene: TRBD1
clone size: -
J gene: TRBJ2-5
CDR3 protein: CSVRRQGEMRLKETQYF
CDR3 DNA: TGCAGCGTCCGAAGACAGGGGGAGATGAGGCTAAAAGAGACCCAGTACTTC

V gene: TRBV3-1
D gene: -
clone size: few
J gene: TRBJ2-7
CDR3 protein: CASSQEGVYSASYEQYF
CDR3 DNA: TGTGCCAGCAGCCAAGAGGGGGTTTATAGCGCCTCCTACGAGCAGTACTTC

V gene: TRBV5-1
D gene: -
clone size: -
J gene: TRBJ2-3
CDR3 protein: CVSSLDDTDTQYF
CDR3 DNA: TGCGTCAGCAGCTTGGACGACACAGATACGCAGTATTTT

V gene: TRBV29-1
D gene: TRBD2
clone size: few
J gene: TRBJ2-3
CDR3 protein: CSVRATSGRDTDTQYF
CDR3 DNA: TGCAGCGTTCGGGCGACTAGCGGGAGGGATACAGATACGCAGTATTTT

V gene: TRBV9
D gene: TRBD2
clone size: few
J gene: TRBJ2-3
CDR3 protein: CASSVGLAASTDTQYF
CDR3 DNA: TGTGCCAGCAGCGTAGGGCTAGCGGCTAGCACAGATACGCAGTATTTT

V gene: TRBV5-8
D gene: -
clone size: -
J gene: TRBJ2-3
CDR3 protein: CACSRRDITTDTQYF
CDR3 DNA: TGTGCCTGCAGTCGAAGGGACATTACCACAGATACGCAGTATTTT

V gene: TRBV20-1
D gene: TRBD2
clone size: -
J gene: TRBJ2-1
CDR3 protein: CSAKPGLAGVQESNEQFF
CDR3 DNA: TGCAGTGCTAAACCGGGACTAGCGGGAGTTCAGGAGTCCAATGAGCAGTTCTTC

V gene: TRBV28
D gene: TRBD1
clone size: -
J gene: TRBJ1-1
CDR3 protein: CASSLNYRGRTEAFF
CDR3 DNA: TGTGCCAGCAGTTTAAATTACAGGGGGCGAACTGAAGCTTTCTTT

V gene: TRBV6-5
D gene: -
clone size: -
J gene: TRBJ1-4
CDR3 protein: CASSYSRIDEKLFF
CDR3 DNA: TGTGCCAGCAGTTACTCGAGGATTGATGAAAAACTGTTTTTT

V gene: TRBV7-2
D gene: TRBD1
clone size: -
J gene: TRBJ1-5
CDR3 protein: CASSLAGTGANQPQHF
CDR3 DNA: TGTGCCAGCAGCCTCGCCGGGACAGGGGCGAATCAGCCCCAGCATTTT

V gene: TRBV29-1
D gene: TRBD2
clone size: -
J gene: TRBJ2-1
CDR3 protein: CSVEGVAGAQDYNEQFF
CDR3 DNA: TGCAGCGTTGAAGGGGTAGCGGGAGCCCAAGATTACAATGAGCAGTTCTTC

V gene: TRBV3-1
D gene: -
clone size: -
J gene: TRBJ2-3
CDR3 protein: CASRGPPSLDTQYF
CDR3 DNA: TGTGCCAGCAGGGGCCCCCCGAGTTTGGATACGCAGTATTTT

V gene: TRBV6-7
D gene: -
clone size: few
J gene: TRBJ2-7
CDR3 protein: CASRIFDYEQYF
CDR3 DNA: TGTGCCAGCAGAATTTTTGACTACGAGCAGTACTTC

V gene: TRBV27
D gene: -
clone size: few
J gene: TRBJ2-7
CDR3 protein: CASGLAGSSYEQYF
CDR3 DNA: TGTGCCAGCGGACTCGCAGGAAGCTCCTACGAGCAGTACTTC

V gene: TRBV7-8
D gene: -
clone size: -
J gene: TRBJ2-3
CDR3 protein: CASTPLGADTQYF
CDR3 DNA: TGTGCCAGCACTCCTCTTGGGGCAGATACGCAGTATTTT

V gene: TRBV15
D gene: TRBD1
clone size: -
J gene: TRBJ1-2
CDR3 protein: CATSRTSGTANYGYTF
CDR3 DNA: TGTGCCACCAGCAGGACGTCCGGGACAGCCAACTATGGCTACACCTTC

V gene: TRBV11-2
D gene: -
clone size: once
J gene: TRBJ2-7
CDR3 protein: CASSRNRGRGPYEQYF
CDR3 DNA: TGTGCCAGCAGCCGTAATCGGGGCCGAGGCCCCTACGAGCAGTACTTC

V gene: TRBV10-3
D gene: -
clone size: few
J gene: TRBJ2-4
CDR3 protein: CAISERETKNIQYF
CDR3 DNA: TGTGCCATCAGTGAAAGGGAAACCAAAAACATTCAGTACTTC

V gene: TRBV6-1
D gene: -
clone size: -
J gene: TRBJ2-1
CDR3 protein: CASSDATKTYNEQFF
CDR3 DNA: TGTGCCAGCAGTGATGCGACAAAAACCTACAATGAGCAGTTCTTC

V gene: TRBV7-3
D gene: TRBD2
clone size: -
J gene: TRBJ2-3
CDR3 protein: CASSPGTSGSWTDTQYF
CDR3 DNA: TGTGCCAGCAGCCCTGGGACTAGCGGGAGTTGGACAGATACGCAGTATTTT

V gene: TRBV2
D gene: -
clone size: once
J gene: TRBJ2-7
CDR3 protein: CASSRGGQRYEQYF
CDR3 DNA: TGTGCCAGCAGTCGTGGAGGCCAAAGGTACGAGCAGTACTTC

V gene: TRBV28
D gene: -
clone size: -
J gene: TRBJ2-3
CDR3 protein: CASNPRTDTQYF
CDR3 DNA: TGTGCCAGCAATCCCAGAACCGATACGCAGTATTTT

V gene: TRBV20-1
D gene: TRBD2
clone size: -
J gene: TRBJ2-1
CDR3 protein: CSASAPGLHNEQFF
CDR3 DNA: TGCAGTGCTAGTGCCCCGGGACTACACAATGAGCAGTTCTTC

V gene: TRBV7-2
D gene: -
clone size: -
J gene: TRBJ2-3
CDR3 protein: CASSSPTGAGDRKYF
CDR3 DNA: TGTGCCAGCAGCTCACCGACAGGGGCGGGAGATAGAAAGTATTTT

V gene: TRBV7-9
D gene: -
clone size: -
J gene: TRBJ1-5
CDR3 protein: CAVDSSNQPQHF
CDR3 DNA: TGTGCCGTAGACAGCAGCAATCAGCCCCAGCATTTT

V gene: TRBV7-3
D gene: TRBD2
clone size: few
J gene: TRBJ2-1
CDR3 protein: CASSSGTSGNEQFF
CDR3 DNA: TGTGCCAGCAGTTCAGGGACTAGCGGAAATGAGCAGTTCTTC

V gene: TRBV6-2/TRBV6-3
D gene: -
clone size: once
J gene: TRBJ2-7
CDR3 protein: CASSYTKYNEQYF
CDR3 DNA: TGTGCCAGCAGTTACACCAAGTACAATGAGCAGTACTTC

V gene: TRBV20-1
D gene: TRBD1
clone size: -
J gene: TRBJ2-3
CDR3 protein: CSTRDSGTGGSDTQYF
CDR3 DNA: TGCAGTACTAGAGATTCAGGGACAGGGGGCTCAGATACGCAGTATTTT

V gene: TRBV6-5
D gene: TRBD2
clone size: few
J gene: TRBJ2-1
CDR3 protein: CASSSESLASRYNEQFF
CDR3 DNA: TGTGCCAGCAGTTCAGAGTCACTAGCGTCGAGATACAATGAGCAGTTCTTC

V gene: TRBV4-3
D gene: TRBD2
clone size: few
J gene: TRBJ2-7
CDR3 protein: CASSLVLAGGHSYEQYF
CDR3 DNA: TGCGCCAGCAGCCTAGTTCTAGCGGGAGGCCACTCCTACGAGCAGTACTTC

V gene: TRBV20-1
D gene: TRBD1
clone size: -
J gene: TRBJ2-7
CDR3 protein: CSAGQGLYEQYF
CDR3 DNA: TGCAGTGCAGGACAGGGGCTCTACGAGCAGTACTTC

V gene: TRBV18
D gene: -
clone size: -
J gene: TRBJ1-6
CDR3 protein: CASSPTFGQRKWYNSPLHF
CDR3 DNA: TGTGCCAGCTCACCAACGTTTGGACAGCGCAAGTGGTATAATTCACCCCTCCACTTT

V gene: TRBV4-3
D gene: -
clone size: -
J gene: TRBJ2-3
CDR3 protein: CASSQERLRGDTQYF
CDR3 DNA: TGCGCCAGCAGCCAAGAAAGGCTCAGGGGAGATACGCAGTATTTT

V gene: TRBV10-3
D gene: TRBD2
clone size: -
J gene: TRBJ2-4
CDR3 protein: CAISPSGRLGNIQYF
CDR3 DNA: TGTGCCATCAGTCCTAGCGGGAGACTGGGAAACATTCAGTACTTC

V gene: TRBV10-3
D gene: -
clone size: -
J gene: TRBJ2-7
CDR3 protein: CAISESRRQGPHEQYF
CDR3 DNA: TGTGCCATCAGTGAGTCTAGGCGGCAGGGGCCCCACGAGCAGTACTTC

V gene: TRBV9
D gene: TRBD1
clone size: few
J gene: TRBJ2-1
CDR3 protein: CASSVGGGASYNEQFF
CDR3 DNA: TGTGCCAGCAGCGTAGGAGGGGGCGCTTCCTACAATGAGCAGTTCTTC

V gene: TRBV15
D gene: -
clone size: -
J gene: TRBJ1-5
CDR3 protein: CATSRDRESNQPQHF
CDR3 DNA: TGTGCCACCAGCAGAGACAGGGAGAGCAATCAGCCCCAGCATTTT

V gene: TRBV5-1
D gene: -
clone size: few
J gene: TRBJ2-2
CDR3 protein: CASSLDQLNTGELFF
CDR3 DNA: TGCGCCAGCAGCTTGGACCAGCTTAACACCGGGGAGCTGTTTTTT

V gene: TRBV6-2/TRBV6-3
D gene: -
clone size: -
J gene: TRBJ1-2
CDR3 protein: CASSSWTSNYGYTF
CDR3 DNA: TGTGCCAGCAGTTCCTGGACCTCCAACTATGGCTACACCTTC

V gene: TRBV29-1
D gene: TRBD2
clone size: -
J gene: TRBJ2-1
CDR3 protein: CSVVWASGESSYNEQFF
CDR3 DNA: TGCAGCGTTGTCTGGGCTAGCGGGGAGAGCTCCTACAATGAGCAGTTCTTC

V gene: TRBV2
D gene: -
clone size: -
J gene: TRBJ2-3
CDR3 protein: CASMRTATDTQYF
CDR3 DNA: TGTGCCAGCATGAGGACAGCCACAGATACGCAGTATTTT

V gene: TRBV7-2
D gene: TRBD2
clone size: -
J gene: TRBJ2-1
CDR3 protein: CASSPPGLAENEQFF
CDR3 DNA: TGTGCCAGCAGCCCGCCGGGACTAGCGGAAAATGAGCAGTTCTTC